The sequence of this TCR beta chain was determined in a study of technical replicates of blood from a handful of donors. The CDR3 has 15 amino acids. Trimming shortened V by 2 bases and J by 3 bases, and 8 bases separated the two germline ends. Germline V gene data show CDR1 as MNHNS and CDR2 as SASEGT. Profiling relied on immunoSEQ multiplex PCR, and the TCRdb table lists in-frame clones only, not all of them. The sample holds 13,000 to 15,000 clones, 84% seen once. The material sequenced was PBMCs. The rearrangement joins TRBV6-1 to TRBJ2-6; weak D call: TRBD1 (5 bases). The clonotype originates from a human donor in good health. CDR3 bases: TGTGCCAGCAGTGAAAGGGGTGATGGGGCCAACGTCCTGACTTTC. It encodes CASSERGDGANVLTF.